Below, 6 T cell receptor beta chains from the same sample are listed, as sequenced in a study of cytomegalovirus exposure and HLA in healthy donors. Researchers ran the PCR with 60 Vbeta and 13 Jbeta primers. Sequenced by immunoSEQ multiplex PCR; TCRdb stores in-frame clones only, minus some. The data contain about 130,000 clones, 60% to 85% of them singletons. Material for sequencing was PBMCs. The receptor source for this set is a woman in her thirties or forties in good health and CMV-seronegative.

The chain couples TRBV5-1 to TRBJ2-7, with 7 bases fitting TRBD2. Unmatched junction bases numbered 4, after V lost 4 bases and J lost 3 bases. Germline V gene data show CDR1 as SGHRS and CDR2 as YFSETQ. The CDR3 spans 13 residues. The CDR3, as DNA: TGCGCCAGCAGCCATGGCGGGGGCTACGAGCAGTACTTC. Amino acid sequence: CASSHGGGYEQYF.

This chain's CDR3 is CASSTYRGAEAFF. CDR3 coding DNA: TGTGCCAGCAGCACCTACAGGGGGGCTGAAGCTTTCTTT. V and J are TRBV5-6 and TRBJ1-1; TRBD1 matches at 8 bases. Germline V gene lookup returns CDR1 SGHDT and CDR2 YYEEEE. V trimming: 4 bases; J trimming: 6 bases; junction bases outside the gene matches: 5. The CDR3 totals 13 residues.

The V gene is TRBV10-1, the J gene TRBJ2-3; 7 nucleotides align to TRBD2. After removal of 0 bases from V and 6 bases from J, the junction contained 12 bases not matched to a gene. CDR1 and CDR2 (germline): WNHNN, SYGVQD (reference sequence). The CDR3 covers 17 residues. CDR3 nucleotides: TGCGCCAGCAGTGAGTCGGGGGGGGTCCGATCGTGGGATACGCAGTATTTT. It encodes CASSESGGVRSWDTQYF.

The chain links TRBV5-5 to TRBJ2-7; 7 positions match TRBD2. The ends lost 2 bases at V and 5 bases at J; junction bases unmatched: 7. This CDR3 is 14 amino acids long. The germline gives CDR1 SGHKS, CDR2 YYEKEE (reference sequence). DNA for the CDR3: TGTGCCAGCAGCTTCGGGGCGGGGGTGAACGAGCAGTACTTC. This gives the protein CASSFGAGVNEQYF. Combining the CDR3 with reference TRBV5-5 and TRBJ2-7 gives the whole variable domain DAGVTQSPTHLIKTRGQQVTLRCSPISGHKSVSWYQQVLGQGPQFIFQYYEKEERGRGNFPDRFSARQFPNYSSELNVNALLLGDSALYLCASSFGAGVNEQYFGPGTRLTVT.

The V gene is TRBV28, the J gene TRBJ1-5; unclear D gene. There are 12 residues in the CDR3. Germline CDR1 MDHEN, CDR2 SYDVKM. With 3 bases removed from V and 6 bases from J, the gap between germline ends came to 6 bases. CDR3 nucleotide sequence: TGTGCCAGCAGTTTGTTTAGTCAGCCCCAGCATTTT. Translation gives CASSLFSQPQHF.

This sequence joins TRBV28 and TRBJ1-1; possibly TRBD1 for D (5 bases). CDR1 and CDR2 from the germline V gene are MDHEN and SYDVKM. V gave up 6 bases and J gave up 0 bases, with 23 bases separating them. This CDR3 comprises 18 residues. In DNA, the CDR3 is TGTGCCAGCAGCCTAGGACACCTCTCTTCCCCAATGAACACTGAAGCTTTCTTT. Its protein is CASSLGHLSSPMNTEAFF.